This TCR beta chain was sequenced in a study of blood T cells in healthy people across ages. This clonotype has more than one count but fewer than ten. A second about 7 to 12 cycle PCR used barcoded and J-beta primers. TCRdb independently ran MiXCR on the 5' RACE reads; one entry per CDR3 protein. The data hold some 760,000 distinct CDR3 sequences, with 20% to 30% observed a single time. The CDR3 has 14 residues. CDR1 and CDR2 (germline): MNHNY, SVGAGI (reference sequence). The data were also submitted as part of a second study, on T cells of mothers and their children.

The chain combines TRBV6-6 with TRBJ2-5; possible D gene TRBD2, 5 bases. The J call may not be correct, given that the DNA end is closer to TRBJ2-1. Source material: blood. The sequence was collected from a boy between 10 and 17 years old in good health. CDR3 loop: CASRLGLSPPEQFF. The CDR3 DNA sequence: TGTGCCAGCAGACTAGGGTTATCTCCGCCTGAGCAGTTCTTC.